This entry describes one T cell receptor (beta chain). It lacks a known antigen. No much larger clonotype is one base removed from it; base qualities were not supplied. The data were taken from a study of OX40 agonist ivuxolimab in advanced cancers. Context from the whole study: The costimulatory receptor OX40 (CD134) was targeted by ivuxolimab, a fully human IgG2 agonistic monoclonal antibody. Partial responses occurred in three dose-escalation patients: two with cutaneous melanoma and one with hepatocellular carcinoma. Of the approximately 50 dose-escalation patients, hepatocellular carcinoma was present in about 19, melanoma in around 15, renal cell carcinoma in 9 and head and neck cancer in 9. Intravenous ivuxolimab was administered to patients every 2 weeks at six dose levels: 0.01, 0.1, 0.3, 1.5, 3 and 10 mg/kg. The point of sequencing TCRbeta in the periphery was to test whether ivuxolimab changed TCR sequence diversity and drove clonal T-cell expansion. The paper reports the monotherapy dose-escalation portion (N = 52 patients) of the phase I ivuxolimab trial. Patients were allowed to have had prior anti-PD-1, anti-PD-L1 or anti-CTLA-4 therapy, and more than 35% of the dose-escalation patients had been treated with checkpoint inhibitors. In the dose-escalation cohort, 82.7% of patients were male, and the mean age was around 60 years, with a range of roughly 20 to 80.

Results the study describes overall, beyond this receptor: Clonal expansion of both CD4+ and CD8+ blood T cells was observed from baseline to week 6 at doses 0.1 to 3.0 mg/kg. On average, CD8+ T cells showed more expanded clones than CD4+ T cells after ivuxolimab. Which antigens the clonally expanded peripheral T cells were specific for was not determined. In partial responders in the 0.1-3.0 mg/kg groups, normalized peripheral clonal expansion was found to be among the lowest, especially among CD8+ T cells. Low levels of normalized T-cell clonal expansion were also seen in some nonresponding patients.

For sequencing of the TCRbeta CDR3 region, genomic DNA was extracted from the sorted cells. The immunoSEQ Assay was used to sequence the TCRbeta CDR3 regions. TCRdb carries this immuneACCESS record with in-frame sequences only. Its versions omit some clonotypes, under half of them owing to an unresolved V gene in the studies checked, with the rest unexplained. This sample is represented by 55,000 to 65,000 clones; 86% of them were singletons. The ten largest clones take up 3.5% to 4% of the sample. Patients with autoimmune disease history or receiving systemic immunosuppression were excluded from the trial. Peripheral blood for TCR sequencing was collected from all dose cohorts at baseline, on cycle 4 day 1, and on cycle 7 day 1. Samples were obtained from an open-label, multicenter, first-in-human phase I dose-escalation trial of ivuxolimab. Adults with locally advanced or metastatic head and neck squamous cell, hepatocellular, melanoma or renal cell carcinoma were enrolled in the trial. Before TCR sequencing, CD4+ T cells and CD8+ T cells from peripheral blood were sorted into separate populations.

This material consisted of CD4+ or CD8+ T cells sorted from blood, taken in a trial of the OX40 agonist ivuxolimab. The TCR sequence derives from an adult with an advanced solid tumor such as melanoma, head and neck, liver or kidney cancer.

This receptor carries the CDR3 CAINFAGTDTQYF. The DNA sequence is TGTGCCATCAATTTTGCCGGCACAGATACGCAGTATTTT. The V and J segments used are TRBV10-3 and TRBJ2-3, with the D gene call left open. CDR1 and CDR2, looked up from the germline V gene, are ENHRY and SYGVKD. V gives up 7 bases and J gives up 1 base, and the segment between their germline ends measures 9 bases. From the cysteine up to the phenylalanine, the CDR3 has a length of 13 residues. Only the CDR3 DNA is retained, 39 bases long and in frame from the first base.